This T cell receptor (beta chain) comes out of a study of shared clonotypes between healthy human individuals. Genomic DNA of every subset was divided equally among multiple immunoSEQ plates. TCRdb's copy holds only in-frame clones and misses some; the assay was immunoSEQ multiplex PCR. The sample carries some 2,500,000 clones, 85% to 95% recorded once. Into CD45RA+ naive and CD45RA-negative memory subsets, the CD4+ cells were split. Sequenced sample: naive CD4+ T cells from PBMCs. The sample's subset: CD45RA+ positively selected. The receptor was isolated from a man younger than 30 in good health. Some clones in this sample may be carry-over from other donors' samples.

The CDR3 DNA is TGTGCCTCCGGGGCCCGACGCTACGAGCAGTACTTC. Protein product: CASGARRYEQYF. The rearrangement links TRBV6-1 to TRBJ2-7; D assignment may be TRBD1 or TRBD2 (5 bases each). The CDR3 has 12 residues. Germline V gene sequence: CDR1 MNHNS, CDR2 SASEGT. V lost 11 bases and J lost 3, with 14 bases in between.